The 7 T cell receptor beta chains below all came from one sample that was sequenced in a study of long-term antiretroviral therapy in people with HIV. Survey level was the resolution at which the v3.0 immunoSEQ assay ran. The table came from immunoSEQ multiplex PCR; TCRdb's copy has only in-frame clones and leaves some out. Of 25,000 to 30,000 clones in the sample, 80% to 95% were seen once. Sequenced here: unsorted PBMCs, sampled about 5.2 years after starting antiretroviral therapy. The receptors were sampled from a woman aged 40 to 55 with HIV.

This clone was recorded a few times. The chain employs TRBV2 and TRBJ1-5; 8 bases agree with TRBD1. The ends lost 6 bases at V and 4 bases at J; junction bases unmatched: 8. The CDR3 is 15 residues long. Per the germline V gene, CDR1 is SNHLY and CDR2 is FYNNEI. Here the CDR3 DNA reads TGTGCCAGCAGCCCAGACAGGGGTTGGAATCAGCCCCAGCATTTT. Amino acids: CASSPDRGWNQPQHF. Looking up the rest from reference TRBV2 and TRBJ1-5 gives the full variable domain: EPEVTQTPSHQVTQMGQEVILRCVPISNHLYFYWYRQILGQKVEFLVSFYNNEISEKSEIFDDQFSVERPDGSNFTLKIRSTKLEDSAMYFCASSPDRGWNQPQHFGDGTRLSIL.

In its sample, this clone was seen once. J is TRBJ2-1 and V is TRBV27, with 7 bases matching TRBD1. With 1 base clipped from V and 9 bases from J, the junction kept 15 bases outside the gene matches. Germline CDR1 is MNHEY and CDR2 is SMNVEV (reference sequence). The CDR3 is made up of 17 amino acids. CDR3 nucleotide sequence: TGTGCCAGCAGTTTATTTCCCCCCGGGACAGATAAAAGTGAGCAGTTCTTC. Its protein is CASSLFPPGTDKSEQFF.

This chain connects TRBV29-1 to TRBJ1-1; D is possibly TRBD1 (6 bases). In germline, CDR1 is SQVTM, CDR2 ANQGSEA. This CDR3 region has 15 residues. V shed 6 bases and J shed 7 bases, with 24 bases lying between them. This chain's CDR3 is CSVGDRPMNGGEAFF. CDR3 bases: TGCAGCGTAGGAGACAGGCCGATGAATGGGGGTGAAGCTTTCTTT.

The chain is built from TRBV19 and TRBJ1-1; 8 bases line up with TRBD1. The junction had 8 bases not matched to a gene; V was cut back by 7 bases and J by 4 bases. Germline lookup yields CDR1 LNHDA and CDR2 SQIVND (reference sequence). The CDR3 consists of 14 residues. CDR3 DNA: TGTGCCAGTACCACCGGACAGGGTGCCACTGAAGCTTTCTTT. This translates into CASTTGQGATEAFF. The variable domain in full, completed from reference TRBV19 and TRBJ1-1, reads DGGITQSPKYLFRKEGQNVTLSCEQNLNHDAMYWYRQDPGQGLRLIYYSQIVNDFQKGDIAEGYSVSREKKESFPLTVTSAQKNPTAFYLCASTTGQGATEAFFGQGTRLTVV.

This clone appeared a single time. The V call is TRBV5-5, the J call TRBJ1-3, with unresolved D. Between the trimmed V and J ends, which lost 2 bases and 1 base, there was a span of 16 bases. The CDR3 sequence is 17 residues long. Germline V lookup: CDR1 SGHKS, CDR2 YYEKEE (reference sequence). CDR3 region: CASSLGFGLRSGNTIYF. The CDR3 bases are TGTGCCAGCAGCTTAGGATTCGGTCTGAGATCTGGAAACACCATATATTTT.

The chain couples TRBV30 to TRBJ2-1; tentatively, D is TRBD2 (6 bases). V shed 7 bases and J shed 1 base, with 17 bases lying between them. The CDR3 has 15 amino acids. Germline V gene lookup returns CDR1 GTSNPN and CDR2 SVGIG (reference sequence). The CDR3 DNA reads TGTGCCTCGTCGCGGGGCGTGACTTCCTACAATGAGCAGTTCTTC. As protein: CASSRGVTSYNEQFF. Drawing the rest from reference TRBV30 and TRBJ2-1, the complete variable domain is SQTIHQWPATLVQPVGSPLSLECTVEGTSNPNLYWYRQAAGRGLQLLFYSVGIGQISSEVPQNLSASRPQDRQFILSSKKLLLSDSGFYLCASSRGVTSYNEQFFGPGTRLTVL.

This chain links TRBV11-2 with TRBJ2-1; D is unresolved. The ends were cut back, 2 bases at V and 9 bases at J, with 26 bases in the middle. The CDR3 sequence is 18 residues long. Germline lookup yields CDR1 SGHAT and CDR2 FQNNGV. This CDR3 reads CASSLTVLKGFLSAEQFF. The CDR3 DNA reads TGTGCCAGCAGCTTAACGGTCCTAAAGGGCTTTCTGTCGGCTGAGCAGTTCTTC.